These T cell receptor beta chains were read from a single sample in a study of blood T cell repertoires in COVID-19. Generated by immunoSEQ multiplex PCR, the TCRdb table keeps only in-frame clones and is missing some. This table holds about 80,000 clones, 75% to 90% found once. The sequencing sample was made of peripheral blood. The source is a man aged 70-80 years with active or convalescent COVID-19. Each CDR3 is given with its conserved first and last residue. A D gene is named only where the DNA matches it firmly. Clone size is shown for a subset of rows, as once, few, many or a class of expanded clone.

>TRBJ1-6|TRBV6-4|.|.
CASSDSPRPGSPLHF
TGTGCCAGCAGTGACTCGCCTCGACCGGGTTCACCCCTCCACTTT
>TRBJ1-1|TRBV19|.|.
CASSTTYRASTEAFF
TGTGCCAGTAGTACGACCTACAGGGCTAGCACTGAAGCTTTCTTT
>TRBJ2-7|TRBV11-2|.|.
CASSSADRSSYEQYF
TGTGCCAGCAGCTCTGCCGACAGAAGCTCCTACGAGCAGTACTTC
>TRBJ1-1|TRBV6-5|.|.
CASSLSRELEAFF
TGTGCCAGCAGTTTATCGCGAGAACTTGAAGCTTTCTTT
>TRBJ2-2|TRBV19|.|.
CASSIRDTSTGELFF
TGTGCCAGTAGTATCCGGGACACCTCCACCGGGGAGCTGTTTTTT
>TRBJ2-3|TRBV24-1|TRBD1|.
CATGQGFRTDTQYF
TGTGCCACAGGACAGGGCTTTCGAACAGATACGCAGTATTTT
>TRBJ2-2|TRBV30|.|.
CAWSVRGSSLNTGELFF
TGTGCCTGGAGTGTACGGGGGTCTTCCCTAAACACCGGGGAGCTGTTTTTT
>TRBJ2-5|TRBV27|.|few
CASSTQIQETQYF
TGTGCCAGCAGTACACAGATCCAAGAGACCCAGTACTTC
>TRBJ2-7|TRBV14|.|few
CASSQAAGEQYF
TGTGCCAGCAGCCAAGCGGCGGGCGAGCAGTACTTC
>TRBJ1-3|TRBV5-5|.|.
CASSLLGGGNTIYF
TGTGCCAGCAGCTTATTGGGAGGCGGAAACACCATATATTTT
>TRBJ2-7|TRBV18|.|.
CASSPSRSSYEQYF
TGTGCCAGCTCACCAAGCAGGTCCTCCTACGAGCAGTACTTC
>TRBJ1-6|TRBV7-2|TRBD1|.
CASSLIRTGAGSPLHF
TGTGCCAGCAGCTTAATCCGGACAGGGGCGGGCTCACCCCTCCACTTT
>TRBJ2-2|TRBV14|.|.
CASSPVPGQNTGELFF
TGTGCCAGCAGCCCGGTTCCGGGACAGAACACCGGGGAGCTGTTTTTT
>TRBJ1-6|TRBV19|.|.
CASSLGPGSLHF
TGTGCCAGTAGTTTGGGCCCAGGGTCCCTCCACTTT
>TRBJ1-3|TRBV5-1|TRBD1|once
CASSATGTGVLSGNTIYF
TGCGCCAGCAGCGCAACCGGGACAGGAGTTCTCTCTGGAAACACCATATATTTT
>TRBJ2-5|TRBV9|.|.
CASSFRPEETQYF
TGTGCCAGCAGCTTCAGGCCCGAAGAGACCCAGTACTTC
>TRBJ1-2|TRBV19|TRBD1|.
CASSTRTGFNGYTF
TGTGCCAGTAGTACCCGGACAGGGTTTAATGGCTACACCTTC
>TRBJ2-7|TRBV5-1|TRBD1|.
CASSLVSGGSYEQYF
TGCGCCAGCAGCTTGGTGTCAGGGGGCTCCTACGAGCAGTACTTC
>TRBJ2-3|TRBV5-1|TRBD2|.
CASSQGLAGATDTQYF
TGCGCCAGCAGCCAAGGACTAGCGGGGGCCACAGATACGCAGTATTTT
>TRBJ1-2|TRBV19|TRBD1|once
CASSNMGQGGYTF
TGTGCCAGTAGTAACATGGGACAGGGGGGCTACACCTTC
>TRBJ1-2|TRBV10-2|.|.
CASGGETGYTF
TGCGCCAGCGGCGGGGAAACGGGCTACACCTTC
>TRBJ2-2|TRBV7-2|.|.
CASSLGGQLNTGELFF
TGTGCCAGCAGCTTAGGAGGACAGCTGAACACCGGGGAGCTGTTTTTT
>TRBJ2-7|TRBV29-1|.|.
CSVATGGYSYEQYF
TGCAGCGTTGCGACCGGGGGTTACTCCTACGAGCAGTACTTC
>TRBJ1-6|TRBV28|TRBD1|once
CASSRTGSSYNSPLHF
TGTGCCAGCAGTCGGACAGGTAGCTCCTATAATTCACCCCTCCACTTT
>TRBJ1-1|TRBV6-2/TRBV6-3|TRBD1|.
CASSVTGVNTEAFF
TGTGCCAGCAGTGTGACAGGGGTGAACACTGAAGCTTTCTTT
>TRBJ2-1|TRBV5-1|.|.
CASSLYYRSSGNEQFF
TGCGCCAGCAGCTTGTACTACAGGTCCTCAGGAAATGAGCAGTTCTTC
>TRBJ1-2|TRBV2|.|.
CARREQPHIGYTF
TGTGCCAGGCGGGAGCAACCCCATATTGGCTACACCTTC
>TRBJ2-3|TRBV24-1|.|.
CAVGAGTSTDTQYF
TGTGCCGTCGGAGCCGGGACTTCCACAGATACGCAGTATTTT
>TRBJ1-2|TRBV27|.|.
CASSAGDPTTYGYTF
TGTGCCAGCAGCGCAGGGGATCCAACAACCTATGGCTACACCTTC
>TRBJ1-2|TRBV4-2|.|once
CASSLLHGGRGSYGYTF
TGTGCCAGCAGCCTCCTCCACGGGGGGCGCGGGAGCTATGGCTACACCTTC
>TRBJ2-7|TRBV27|.|.
CASSLQVSYEQYF
TGTGCCAGCAGTTTACAGGTTTCCTACGAGCAGTACTTC
>TRBJ1-4|TRBV19|TRBD1|.
CASADRDKGNEKLFF
TGTGCCAGCGCGGACAGGGACAAGGGTAATGAAAAACTGTTTTTT
>TRBJ1-1|TRBV6-1|.|.
CASSEGGGTTEAFF
TGTGCCAGCAGTGAAGGGGGGGGAACTACCGAAGCTTTCTTT
>TRBJ1-2|TRBV2|TRBD1|once
CASSELGQGGGTF
TGTGCCAGCAGTGAACTGGGACAGGGAGGCGGCACCTTC
>TRBJ2-1|TRBV7-9|.|.
CASSLAQGSFTEQFF
TGTGCCAGCAGCTTAGCGCAGGGATCCTTCACTGAGCAGTTCTTC
>TRBJ2-2|TRBV5-4|.|.
CASSLASRGWGTGELFF
TGTGCCAGCAGCTTAGCATCAAGGGGATGGGGCACCGGGGAGCTGTTTTTT
>TRBJ2-5|TRBV3-1/TRBV3-2|TRBD2|.
CASSLTSGARKTQYF
TGTGCCAGCAGTCTGACTAGCGGGGCGAGGAAGACCCAGTACTTC
>TRBJ1-5|TRBV24-1|TRBD1|.
CATSGDRGKPQHF
TGTGCCACCAGTGGTGACAGGGGAAAGCCCCAGCATTTT
>TRBJ2-5|TRBV7-9|TRBD1|once
CATIQDRGRETQYF
TGTGCCACAATCCAGGACAGGGGGCGAGAGACCCAGTACTTC
>TRBJ1-5|TRBV4-1|TRBD1|once
CASELTGSNQPQHF
TGCGCCAGCGAATTGACAGGGAGCAATCAGCCCCAGCATTTT
>TRBJ1-3|TRBV7-2|TRBD1|.
CASSLGTGTVSGNTIYF
TGTGCCAGCAGCCTCGGGACAGGAACAGTCTCTGGAAACACCATATATTTT